A single sample gave rise to the 18 T cell receptor beta chains below, sequenced in a study of T-cell reconstitution after alpha-beta-depleted transplantation in children. This sample's TCRbeta library carried unique molecular identifier barcodes. TCRdb re-analysed the PCR reads in MiXCR, keeping a single row per CDR3 protein. This table has 600,000 to 700,000 distinct CDR3 sequences, 16% appearing once. Sequencing was performed on PBMCs from the stem cell graft donor, taken from the stem cell graft. The receptors stem from a human donor who donated a stem cell graft to a child with acute myeloid leukemia.

This clonotype has at least ten counts. V usage is TRBV20-1 and J usage is TRBJ2-7; no clear D gene. The CDR3 has 13 residues. Germline CDR1 and CDR2: DFQATT and SNEGSKA (reference sequence). V lost 2 bases and J lost 4, with 12 bases in between. Here the CDR3 reads CSARRFSSYEQYV. DNA for the CDR3: TGCAGTGCTAGAAGGTTCTCATCGTACGAGCAGTACGTC.

This clonotype has just a few counts. The chain has TRBV6-6 and TRBJ1-4, with D maybe TRBD1 (6 bases). V lost 8 bases and J lost 3, with 10 bases in between. CDR3 length: 13 amino acids. CDR1 MNHNY and CDR2 SVGAGI come from the germline V gene (reference sequence). As DNA, the CDR3 is TGTGCCAGCGCGGGGGCCCCTAATGAAAAACTGTTTTTT. It encodes CASAGAPNEKLFF.

At least ten counts were recorded for this clonotype. The V gene is TRBV20-1, the J gene TRBJ2-7; no clear D. Germline V lookup: CDR1 DFQATT, CDR2 SNEGSKA (reference sequence). V lost 3 bases and J lost 3, with 6 bases in between. The CDR3 length is 11 residues. CDR3: CSASDVYEQYF. DNA for the CDR3: TGCAGTGCTAGCGATGTCTACGAGCAGTACTTC.

This clonotype was picked up a small number of times. The chain links TRBV15 to TRBJ2-3; D not resolved. The CDR3 has 17 amino acids. V was cut by 0 bases and J by 0 bases, with 13 bases left in between. Germline-derived CDR1 and CDR2 are LNHNV and YYDKDF (reference sequence). CDR3 coding DNA: TGTGCCACCAGCAGAGAGCTGGCGGAGACTAGCACAGATACGCAGTATTTT. Protein sequence: CATSRELAETSTDTQYF.

Regarding this clonotype: Possible read error: a much larger clone is one base away. The chain combines TRBV20-1 with TRBJ2-7; 7 nucleotides line up with TRBD2. The V gene's germline CDR1 is DFQATT and CDR2 SNEGSKA (reference sequence). The CDR3 spans 14 residues. CDR3 in DNA: TGCAGTGCTAGGGGGACTACCAACTCCTACGAGCAGTGCTTC. The encoded protein is CSARGTTNSYEQCF.

The DNA for the CDR3 is TGTGCCAGCAGTTACTCGACCTCCGTTGAGCAGTACTTC. This sequence encodes CASSYSTSVEQYF. The chain couples TRBV6-6 to TRBJ2-7, with D unresolved. The CDR3 is made up of 13 amino acids. Germline V gene lookup returns CDR1 MNHNY and CDR2 SVGAGI (reference sequence). Trimming removed 0 bases from V and 7 bases from J, with 10 bases in between.

This clonotype came up a few times. Here the CDR3 reads CASSLGGAKADTQYF. DNA of the CDR3: TGTGCCAGCAGTTTAGGCGGAGCAAAGGCAGATACGCAGTATTTT. The chain links TRBV12-3 or TRBV12-4 to TRBJ2-3; D call uncertain. The CDR3 extends over 15 amino acids. The V and J ends lost 1 base and 4 bases respectively, with 12 bases between them.

Turning to this clonotype: Given a much more abundant clone one base away, this may be a read error. V usage is TRBV25-1 and J usage is TRBJ2-5; the D gene is possibly TRBD2 (6 bases). The CDR3 consists of 14 residues. Germline V CDR1 and CDR2: MGHDK, SYGVNS. The CDR3 loop is CASSEWSGAETLYF. Written as DNA, the CDR3 is TGTGCCAGCAGTGAATGGTCGGGAGCAGAGACCCTGTACTTC.

This clonotype appeared a few times. Here the CDR3 reads CASSYDTQRTSETQYF. The DNA for the CDR3 is TGTGCCAGCAGTTACGATACACAGCGGACGTCCGAGACCCAGTACTTC. This chain links TRBV28 with TRBJ2-5, with a tentative D call TRBD2 (5 bases). This CDR3 comprises 16 residues. Trimming took off 4 bases at V and 5 bases at J, with 20 bases between the two ends. The germline CDR1 and CDR2 sequences are MDHEN and SYDVKM.

This clonotype was seen ten or more times. The V gene is TRBV6-1, the J gene TRBJ2-3; 9 bases agree with TRBD1. This CDR3 contains 16 residues. V shed 7 bases and J 4 bases; nucleotides not matched to a gene: 12. In germline, CDR1 is MNHNS, CDR2 SASEGT. The DNA of the CDR3 is TGTGCCAGCACTGAGGCCCGGGACAGGGTTTCAGATACGCAGTATTTT. It yields the protein CASTEARDRVSDTQYF.

This rearrangement joins TRBV12-3 or TRBV12-4 to TRBJ2-4, with D perhaps matching TRBD1 (5 bases). Trimming took off 7 bases at V and 1 base at J, with 14 bases between the two ends. The CDR3 runs to 15 residues. CDR3 DNA sequence: TGTGCCAGCAATAAGGGGAACGAGGCCAAAAACATTCAGTACTTC. It specifies CASNKGNEAKNIQYF.

This chain joins TRBV15 and TRBJ2-5; TRBD1 agrees at 7 bases. J lost 6 bases, V lost 3 bases, and 13 bases had no gene match. Germline CDR1 is LNHNV and CDR2 is YYDKDF (reference sequence). The CDR3 is 16 residues long. The chain's CDR3 is CATSSGVGGQAKTQYF. The CDR3 DNA is TGTGCCACCAGCAGTGGAGTAGGGGGCCAGGCGAAGACCCAGTACTTC. Together with reference TRBV15 and TRBJ2-5, the CDR3 gives the full variable domain: DAMVIQNPRYQVTQFGKPVTLSCSQTLNHNVMYWYQQKSSQAPKLLFHYYDKDFNNEADTPDNFQSRRPNTSFCFLDIRSPGLGDTAMYLCATSSGVGGQAKTQYFGPGTRLLVL.

A few counts support this clonotype. The rearrangement uses TRBV29-1 and TRBJ1-2; D possibly corresponds to TRBD1 (6 bases). The CDR3 runs to 12 residues. V was trimmed by 4 bases and J by 4 bases, leaving 10 bases between them. In germline, CDR1 is SQVTM, CDR2 ANQGSEA. CDR3 sequence (DNA): TGCAGCGTTGTAGGGGGTACCTATGGCTACACCTTC. Translated, it gives CSVVGGTYGYTF.

The table lists this clonotype with many counts. The rearrangement links TRBV24-1 to TRBJ2-2; no firm D call. CDR1 and CDR2 (germline): KGHDR, SFDVKD. The ends were cut back, 9 bases at V and 4 bases at J, with 14 bases in the middle. The CDR3 has 14 amino acids. The CDR3, as DNA: TGTGCCACCGGGTGGGCAGGCCGCACCGGGGAGCTGTTTTTT. It translates to CATGWAGRTGELFF.

The V call is TRBV20-1, the J call TRBJ2-3; tentatively, D is TRBD2 (6 bases). V was shortened by 0 bases and J by 4 bases, with 11 bases between the two germline ends. Germline V gene data show CDR1 as DFQATT and CDR2 as SNEGSKA (reference sequence). CDR3 length: 14 residues. The CDR3 DNA is TGCAGTGCTAGAGATATGGGGGGACCAGATACGCAGTATTTT. The encoded protein is CSARDMGGPDTQYF.

This clonotype was seen at least ten times. The chain is built from TRBV6-2 or TRBV6-3 and TRBJ2-1; a weak D match, TRBD1 (6 bases). This CDR3 spans 14 amino acids. Germline values: CDR1 MNHEY, CDR2 SVGEGT. V was clipped by 6 bases and J by 7 bases, with 16 bases between them. The CDR3 spells CASSQGTVQNEQFF. The CDR3 coding sequence is TGTGCCAGCAGCCAGGGGACGGTTCAAAATGAGCAGTTCTTC.

The chain is built from TRBV3-1 and TRBJ2-7; D is possibly TRBD1 (6 bases). The germline V gene encodes CDR1 LGHDT and CDR2 YNNKEL (reference sequence). The CDR3 contains 15 residues. The CDR3 sequence is CASSQGRDNNYEQYV. The CDR3 DNA reads as TGTGCCAGCAGTCAAGGCCGGGACAATAACTACGAGCAGTACGTC.

This clonotype was found once. This chain uses TRBV20-1 with TRBJ2-7; TRBD2 is a possible D gene (7 bases). Germline V gene data show CDR1 as DFQATT and CDR2 as SNEGSKA (reference sequence). V was cut by 7 bases and J by 6 bases, with 31 bases left in between. The CDR3 sequence is 17 residues long. DNA of the CDR3: TGCAGTGTCAGAGGCCAGGCTAGGGGGGGGGCCGTAGGCGAGCAGTACTTC. Translated, it gives CSVRGQARGGAVGEQYF.